This T cell receptor (beta chain) was profiled in a study of T cells after yellow fever vaccination. Study outcomes and limitations: Clonotypes found in both CD4 and CD8 compartments made up a small share. The booster saw the reappearance of most primary-vaccination clones (nearly 98% CD4, 88% CD8).

Notes on this clonotype: Its matching antigen is unknown.

V was trimmed by 4 bases and J by 6 bases, leaving 13 bases between them. Germline values: CDR1 MDHEN, CDR2 SYDVKM. The CDR3 covers 14 residues. One entry per CDR3 protein results from TCRdb running MiXCR on the 5' RACE reads. The table shows some 300,000 distinct CDR3 sequences, with 8% to 9.5% occurring only once. This clonotype was sampled from a man between 18 and 35 years old who received the YFV17D yellow fever vaccine. The sample here was PBMCs, taken about 49 days after the first yellow fever vaccination. The V call is TRBV28, the J call TRBJ2-1; no reliable D call. The CDR3 DNA reads as TGTGCCAGCAGTTCCCTTCCGACCTTCAATGAGCAGTTCTTC. Its protein product is CASSSLPTFNEQFF. Full variable domain (missing parts from reference TRBV28 and TRBJ2-1): DVKVTQSSRYLVKRTGEKVFLECVQDMDHENMFWYRQDPGLGLRLIYFSYDVKMKEKGDIPEGYSVSREKKERFSLILESASTNQTSMYLCASSSLPTFNEQFFGPGTRLTVL.